Described below is a single T cell receptor (beta chain) sequence and its context. Generated by immunoSEQ multiplex PCR, the TCRdb table keeps only in-frame clones and is missing some. The data show some 94,000 clones, approximately 90% seen once. This sample is drawn from a study of T cell changes during pregnancy in multiple sclerosis. The sequencing used peripheral blood, collected in the first trimester of pregnancy. The clonotype was recovered from a female donor in good health, enrolled as a control in a pregnancy study.

CDR3 residues: CASSLRPAGDETQYF. In DNA, the CDR3 is TGTGCCAGCAGCTTAAGACCAGCGGGGGACGAGACCCAGTACTTC. J is TRBJ2-5 and V is TRBV7-8; TRBD2 aligns across 8 bases. The trim removed 2 bases at V and 5 bases at J, leaving 7 bases unmatched. The CDR3 totals 15 residues. The germline CDR1 and CDR2 sequences are SGHVS and FQNEAQ.